These 4 T cell receptor beta chains came from one sample sequenced in a study of blood T cell repertoires in COVID-19. Method: immunoSEQ multiplex PCR; TCRdb's copy keeps in-frame clones and lacks some. Among about 110,000 clones listed, roughly 90% were seen once. The material sequenced was peripheral blood. Source of these receptors: a woman in her 70s who had recovered from COVID-19.

The V gene is TRBV10-3, the J gene TRBJ1-2; the match to TRBD1 covers 8 bases. The CDR3 has 15 amino acids. The V gene end was trimmed by 4 bases and the J gene end by 7 bases; junction bases not matched to a gene: 11. Looked up from germline, CDR1 is ENHRY and CDR2 is SYGVKD. The CDR3 coding sequence is TGTGCCATCAGTGTAACAGGACAGGGTGTGGGTGGCTACACCTTC. It is translated as CAISVTGQGVGGYTF.

This chain uses TRBV28 with TRBJ1-2; perhaps TRBD1 as D (6 bases). This CDR3 is 13 amino acids long. The V and J ends lost 2 bases and 8 bases respectively, with 12 bases between them. Germline V gene data show CDR1 as MDHEN and CDR2 as SYDVKM. CDR3 residues: CASSLSRGRGYTF. As DNA, the CDR3 is TGTGCCAGCAGTTTAAGCAGGGGCCGCGGCTACACCTTC.

This chain links TRBV5-1 with TRBJ2-2; 9 nucleotides line up with TRBD1. V was clipped by 4 bases and J by 5 bases; unmatched bases: 6. The germline gives CDR1 SGHRS, CDR2 YFSETQ. This CDR3 spans 15 amino acids. CDR3 loop: CASSLLGQGTGELFF. DNA for the CDR3: TGCGCCAGCAGCCTCCTAGGACAGGGGACCGGGGAGCTGTTTTTT.

The chain employs TRBV7-3 and TRBJ2-5, with a possible D match to TRBD1 (5 bases). V was shortened by 0 bases and J by 5 bases, with 7 bases between the two germline ends. The length of the CDR3 is 13 residues. The germline CDR1 and CDR2 sequences are SGHTA and FQGTGA. This CDR3 is CASSLTGPETQYF. The CDR3 DNA sequence: TGTGCCAGCAGCTTAACGGGGCCGGAGACCCAGTACTTC.